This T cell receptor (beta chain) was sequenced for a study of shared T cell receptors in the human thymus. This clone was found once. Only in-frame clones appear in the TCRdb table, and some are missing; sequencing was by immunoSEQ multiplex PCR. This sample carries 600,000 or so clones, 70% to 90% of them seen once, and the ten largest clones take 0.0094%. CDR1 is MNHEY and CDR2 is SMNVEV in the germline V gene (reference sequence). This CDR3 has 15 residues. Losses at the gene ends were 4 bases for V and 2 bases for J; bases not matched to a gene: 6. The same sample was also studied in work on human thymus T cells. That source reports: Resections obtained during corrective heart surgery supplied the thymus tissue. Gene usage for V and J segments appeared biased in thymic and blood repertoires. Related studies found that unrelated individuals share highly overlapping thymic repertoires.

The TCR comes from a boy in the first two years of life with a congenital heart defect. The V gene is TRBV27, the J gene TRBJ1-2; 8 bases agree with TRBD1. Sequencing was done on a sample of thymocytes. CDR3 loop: CASSSRTGLNYGYTF. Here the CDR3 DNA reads TGTGCCAGCAGTTCCAGGACAGGGCTAAACTATGGCTACACCTTC.